Included here is one T cell receptor (beta chain) sequence, with context. The sample comes from a study of cytotoxic CD8 clonotypes in ibrutinib-treated CLL. Overall study: The group held some 11 relapsed/refractory and about 15 treatment-naive patients, with roughly 17 IGHV unmutated. Each sample contained, on average, around 250,000 productive templates and 94,082 productive rearrangements.

V shed 5 bases and J shed 0 bases, with 14 bases lying between them. The CDR3 runs to 16 residues. Germline V CDR1 and CDR2: SGHVS, FNYEAQ. Cryopreserved PBMCs yielded about 2.2 micrograms of genomic DNA for TCR beta libraries. Measured with immunoSEQ multiplex PCR; TCRdb has only the in-frame clones, and not every one. The table records 40,000 to 50,000 clones, more than 55% of them present only once. The specimen was PBMCs, collected after 24 months of ibrutinib treatment. The receptor comes from a human donor with chronic lymphocytic leukemia. This chain joins TRBV7-6 and TRBJ1-3; D ambiguous. The CDR3 reads CASSVTAGSSGNTIYF. In nucleotides, the CDR3 is TGTGCCAGCAGCGTCACCGCCGGGAGCTCTGGAAACACCATATATTTT.